The 22 T cell receptor beta chains below come from one sample, sequenced in a study of shared clonotypes between healthy human individuals (dated by TCRdb to about 2020). Library preparation employed the immunoSEQ multiplex PCR assay. TCRdb's version of the immuneACCESS table is confined to in-frame rearrangements and falls short of the full clone set. An unresolved V gene accounts for under half of the shortfall where checked; the remainder is of unknown origin. The sample has approximately 2,000,000 clones on record, about 90% of them singletons. The ten largest account for 0.3% to 0.45% of the sample. Sequencing was done on a sample of naive CD4+ T cells from PBMCs. The sample's cell subset or site label, in plain terms: CD45RA+ positively selected. The receptors were sampled from a man younger than 35 in good health. Some clones in this sample may be carry-over from other donors' samples.

V usage is TRBV5-5 and J usage is TRBJ2-7; D could derive from TRBD1 or TRBD2 (5 bases each). The germline V and J ends were trimmed by 0 bases and 6 bases, with 13 bases remaining between them. The CDR3 length is 14 residues. In germline, CDR1 is SGHKS, CDR2 YYEKEE (reference sequence). The CDR3 here is CASSLGGRPGEQYF. In DNA form, the CDR3 reads TGTGCCAGCAGCTTGGGGGGACGGCCGGGCGAGCAGTACTTC.

The chain joins TRBV30 to TRBJ1-5, with D perhaps matching TRBD1 (6 bases). This CDR3 comprises 15 residues. The V and J ends lost 0 bases and 2 bases respectively, with 11 bases between them. Germline CDR1 and CDR2: GTSNPN and SVGIG (reference sequence). Here the CDR3 reads CAWSVGGPGNQPQHF. The CDR3 DNA sequence: TGTGCCTGGAGTGTAGGGGGGCCCGGCAATCAGCCCCAGCATTTT. The variable domain in full, with the rest retrieved from reference TRBV30 and TRBJ1-5, is SQTIHQWPATLVQPVGSPLSLECTVEGTSNPNLYWYRQAAGRGLQLLFYSVGIGQISSEVPQNLSASRPQDRQFILSSKKLLLSDSGFYLCAWSVGGPGNQPQHFGDGTRLSIL.

This clone has more than one count but fewer than ten. The V and J genes are TRBV28 and TRBJ1-5, with D unresolved. This CDR3 spans 12 amino acids. V was pared by 7 bases and J by 6 bases, with 10 bases between. Germline V CDR1 and CDR2: MDHEN, SYDVKM. CDR3 protein: CASTQRSQPQHF. The CDR3 DNA sequence: TGTGCCAGCACCCAAAGGAGTCAGCCCCAGCATTTT.

The chain carries TRBV6-1 and TRBJ2-5; 12 bases are a match to TRBD1. V dropped 6 bases and J dropped 5; count of bases not matched to a gene: 7. CDR3 size: 15 residues. In germline, CDR1 is MNHNS, CDR2 SASEGT. CDR3 sequence: CASRGDRGRVETQYF. The CDR3 region has the DNA TGTGCCAGCAGAGGGGACAGGGGGCGCGTGGAGACCCAGTACTTC.

The chain joins TRBV28 to TRBJ1-1; a weak D match, TRBD1 (5 bases). V lost 10 bases and J 3 bases, leaving 18 bases between the germline ends. The CDR3 runs 14 residues. Germline CDR1 reads MDHEN; CDR2 reads SYDVKM. The DNA of the CDR3 is TGTGCCACCTACGAGGGAGGGGCTGACACTGAAGCTTTCTTT. Translated, it gives CATYEGGADTEAFF.

The count of this clone is one. This chain joins TRBV28 and TRBJ2-5; 7 bases are shared with TRBD2. The J call may be mistaken, given a closer DNA end match to TRBJ2-7. The germline V gene encodes CDR1 MDHEN and CDR2 SYDVKM. This CDR3 spans 13 amino acids. CDR3 sequence reads: CASRTGLLYEQYF. The CDR3 coding sequence is TGTGCCAGCAGGACGGGACTACTCTACGAGCAGTACTTC.

V and J are TRBV19 and TRBJ2-7; tentatively, D is TRBD1 or TRBD2 (5 bases each). The CDR3 extends over 15 amino acids. Germline CDR1 LNHDA, CDR2 SQIVND (reference sequence). Trimming took 6 bases from V and 0 from J, leaving 15 bases between them. CDR3 nucleotides: TGTGCCAGTAGACCTAGGGGTAGCGTCTCCTACGAGCAGTACTTC. The encoded protein is CASRPRGSVSYEQYF.

V usage is TRBV5-6 and J usage is TRBJ2-1, with 12 nucleotides matching TRBD2. The CDR3 is made up of 17 amino acids. J lost 3 bases, V lost 0 bases, and 4 bases had no gene match. Looked up from germline, CDR1 is SGHDT and CDR2 is YYEEEE. CDR3 loop: CASSLERLAGDYNEQFF. CDR3 sequence (DNA): TGTGCCAGCAGCTTGGAACGACTAGCGGGGGACTACAATGAGCAGTTCTTC.

This clone was recorded a few times. V gene TRBV6-1 combines with J gene TRBJ1-1, with D perhaps TRBD1 (5 bases). There are 16 residues in the CDR3. CDR1 and CDR2 (germline): MNHNS, SASEGT. V lost 4 bases to trimming and J lost 2 bases, with 17 bases between them. The CDR3 DNA sequence: TGTGCCAGCAGTGCAGGTCCGGGACGGAAAAACACTGAAGCTTTCTTT. This sequence encodes CASSAGPGRKNTEAFF.

This chain joins TRBV6-6 and TRBJ1-2; D is unclear. The V end lost 0 bases, the J end lost 3 bases, and 11 bases lay between the germline ends. This CDR3 is 15 amino acids long. Germline CDR1 and CDR2: MNHNY and SVGAGI (reference sequence). As DNA, the CDR3 is TGTGCCAGCAGTTACTCGGAGGGAACCTACTATGGCTACACCTTC. Its protein product is CASSYSEGTYYGYTF.

This clone has a single count. The chain carries TRBV5-1 and TRBJ1-1; D unresolved. The CDR3 runs to 16 residues. Trimming removed 4 bases from V and 4 bases from J, with 20 bases in between. The germline V gene has CDR1 SGHRS and CDR2 YFSETQ. The CDR3 DNA is TGCGCCAGCAGCCCGGTAAGAACCTCACCGACCACTGAAGCTTTCTTT. Amino acid sequence: CASSPVRTSPTTEAFF.

The V call is TRBV18, the J call TRBJ1-1; D is unclear. Germline V gives CDR1 KGHSH, CDR2 LQKENI. The V end lost 6 bases, the J end lost 1 base, and 12 bases lay between the germline ends. The CDR3 loop spans 14 amino acids. DNA of the CDR3: TGTGCCAGCTCGCGCGGTCAGACGAACACTGAAGCTTTCTTT. Amino acid sequence: CASSRGQTNTEAFF.

Turning to this clone: Other DNA sequences in this specimen translate into the identical CDR3. The rearrangement links TRBV18 to TRBJ2-2; D uncertain. The ends were cut back, 1 base at V and 2 bases at J, with 8 bases in the middle. Germline CDR1 KGHSH, CDR2 LQKENI. The CDR3 runs 15 residues. The CDR3 coding sequence is TGTGCCAGCTCACCACAGGGAACCAACACCGGGGAGCTGTTTTTT. Translated: CASSPQGTNTGELFF.

The J gene is TRBJ1-5, the V gene TRBV9, with D perhaps TRBD1 (6 bases). Germline V gene lookup returns CDR1 SGDLS and CDR2 YYNGEE. This CDR3 has 15 amino acids. Trimming left V 0 bases short and J 9 bases short, with 16 bases between. The CDR3 region is CASSVGDSGGWPQHF. The CDR3 bases are TGTGCCAGCAGCGTAGGGGACTCGGGGGGCTGGCCCCAGCATTTT. The variable domain in full, completed from reference TRBV9 and TRBJ1-5, reads DSGVTQTPKHLITATGQRVTLRCSPRSGDLSVYWYQQSLDQGLQFLIQYYNGEERAKGNILERFSAQQFPDLHSELNLSSLELGDSALYFCASSVGDSGGWPQHFGDGTRLSIL.

V gene TRBV12-5 combines with J gene TRBJ2-1, with TRBD2 matching 7 bases. The ends lost 3 bases at V and 4 bases at J; junction bases unmatched: 6. This CDR3 comprises 15 residues. CDR1 and CDR2 from the germline V gene are LGHNT and FRNRAP. The CDR3 bases are TGTGCTAGTGGTTTACGGGGAGGGGCTTACAATGAGCAGTTCTTC. Protein sequence: CASGLRGGAYNEQFF.

Concerning this clone itself: This CDR3 is also generated by other DNA sequences in the sample. The rearrangement joins TRBV2 to TRBJ1-5; a possible D gene is TRBD1 (6 bases). Germline lookup yields CDR1 SNHLY and CDR2 FYNNEI. V was clipped by 5 bases and J by 0 bases, with 8 bases between them. CDR3 length: 14 residues. The CDR3 region has the DNA TGTGCCAGCAGTAGGACAGATAGCAATCAGCCCCAGCATTTT. Protein product: CASSRTDSNQPQHF.

As DNA, the CDR3 is TGTGCCAGCAGTTACGTACAGGGGGCGGGTGAGCAGTACTTC. It specifies CASSYVQGAGEQYF. The chain uses TRBV6-5 and TRBJ2-7, with 9 bases identical to TRBD1. In germline, CDR1 is MNHEY, CDR2 SVGAGI. The CDR3 has 14 residues. The V segment lost 2 bases and the J segment 7 bases; nucleotides outside the gene matches: 6.

This rearrangement joins TRBV2 to TRBJ1-1; tentatively, D is TRBD1 (5 bases). The CDR3 loop spans 15 amino acids. The ends were cut back, 7 bases at V and 2 bases at J, with 17 bases in the middle. Germline loops: CDR1 SNHLY, CDR2 FYNNEI. The CDR3 DNA sequence: TGTGCCAGCACTCAGAGGGGACCCACCAACACTGAAGCTTTCTTT. Translated, it gives CASTQRGPTNTEAFF.

This sequence joins TRBV6-1 and TRBJ2-1; 8 bases are a match to TRBD1. Looked up from germline, CDR1 is MNHNS and CDR2 is SASEGT. The CDR3 sequence is 15 residues long. V shed 7 bases, J shed 4 bases, and the junction held 9 bases outside the gene matches. The CDR3 region has the DNA TGTGCCAGCATCCTAGGGACAGGACGTTACAATGAGCAGTTCTTC. Translation gives CASILGTGRYNEQFF.

This chain uses TRBV7-9 with TRBJ2-1, with TRBD2 as a possible D gene (5 bases). Germline loops: CDR1 SEHNR, CDR2 FQNEAQ (reference sequence). The CDR3 consists of 17 residues. Trimming cost V 6 bases and J 4 bases, with 22 bases left between them. The CDR3 nucleotides read TGTGCCAGCAGACCTCCGTCGCGCGGGCGTGAGTACAATGAGCAGTTCTTC. As protein: CASRPPSRGREYNEQFF.

With respect to this clone: The same CDR3 can be traced to other DNA sequences in this sample. The V and J genes are TRBV28 and TRBJ1-2; D remains unclear. The CDR3 runs to 12 residues. Trimming shortened V by 6 bases and J by 4 bases, and 9 bases separated the two germline ends. Per the germline V gene, CDR1 is MDHEN and CDR2 is SYDVKM. CDR3 amino acids: CASSPLSYGYTF. The CDR3 bases are TGTGCCAGCAGCCCATTGTCCTATGGCTACACCTTC.

This rearrangement joins TRBV7-6 to TRBJ2-6; the D is unclear. The CDR3 runs to 12 residues. Germline loops: CDR1 SGHVS, CDR2 FNYEAQ. Trimming stripped 5 bases from V and 4 bases from J, with 3 bases between. The CDR3 DNA sequence: TGTGCCAGCAGCCGGGGGGCCAACGTCCTGACTTTC. Amino acid sequence: CASSRGANVLTF.